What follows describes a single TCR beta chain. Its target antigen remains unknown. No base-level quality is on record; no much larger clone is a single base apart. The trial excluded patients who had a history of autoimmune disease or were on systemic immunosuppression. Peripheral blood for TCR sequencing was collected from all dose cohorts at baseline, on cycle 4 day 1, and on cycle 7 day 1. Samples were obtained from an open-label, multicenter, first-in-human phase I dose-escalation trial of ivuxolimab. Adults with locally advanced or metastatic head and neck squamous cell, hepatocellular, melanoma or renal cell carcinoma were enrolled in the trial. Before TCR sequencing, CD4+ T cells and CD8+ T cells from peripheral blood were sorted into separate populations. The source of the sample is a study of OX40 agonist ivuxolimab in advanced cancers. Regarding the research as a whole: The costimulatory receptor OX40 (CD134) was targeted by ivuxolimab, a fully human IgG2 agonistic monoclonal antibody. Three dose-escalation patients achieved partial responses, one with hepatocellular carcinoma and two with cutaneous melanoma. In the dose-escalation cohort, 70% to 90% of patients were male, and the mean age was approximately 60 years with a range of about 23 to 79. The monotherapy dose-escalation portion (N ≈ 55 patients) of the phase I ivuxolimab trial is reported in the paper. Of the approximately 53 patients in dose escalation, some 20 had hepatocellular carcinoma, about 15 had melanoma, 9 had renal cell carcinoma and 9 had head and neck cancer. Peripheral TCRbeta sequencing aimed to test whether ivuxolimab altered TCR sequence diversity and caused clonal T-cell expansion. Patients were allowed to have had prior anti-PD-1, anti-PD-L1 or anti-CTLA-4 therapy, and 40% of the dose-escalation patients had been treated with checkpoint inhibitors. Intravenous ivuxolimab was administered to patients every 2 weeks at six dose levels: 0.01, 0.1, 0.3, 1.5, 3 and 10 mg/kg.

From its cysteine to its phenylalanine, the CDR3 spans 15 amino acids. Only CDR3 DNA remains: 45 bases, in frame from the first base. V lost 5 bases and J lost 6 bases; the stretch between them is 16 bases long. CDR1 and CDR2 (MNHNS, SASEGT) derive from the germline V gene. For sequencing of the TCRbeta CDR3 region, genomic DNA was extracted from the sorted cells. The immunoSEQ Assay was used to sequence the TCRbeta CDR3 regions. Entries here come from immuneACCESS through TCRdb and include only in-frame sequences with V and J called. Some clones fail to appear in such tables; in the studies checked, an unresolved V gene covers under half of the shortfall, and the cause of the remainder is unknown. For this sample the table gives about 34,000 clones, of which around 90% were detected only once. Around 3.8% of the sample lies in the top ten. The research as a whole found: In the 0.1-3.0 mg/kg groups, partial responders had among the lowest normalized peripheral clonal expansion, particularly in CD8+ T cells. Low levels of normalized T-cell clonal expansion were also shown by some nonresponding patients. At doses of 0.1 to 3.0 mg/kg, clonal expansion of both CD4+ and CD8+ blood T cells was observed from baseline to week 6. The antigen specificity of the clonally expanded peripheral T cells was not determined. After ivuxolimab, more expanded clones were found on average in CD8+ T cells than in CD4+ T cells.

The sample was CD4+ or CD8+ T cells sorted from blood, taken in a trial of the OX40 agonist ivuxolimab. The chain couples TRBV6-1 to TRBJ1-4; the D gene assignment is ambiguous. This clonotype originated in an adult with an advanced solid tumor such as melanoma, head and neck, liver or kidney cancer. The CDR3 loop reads CASSQDIGEDEKLFF. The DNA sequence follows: TGTGCCAGCAGTCAAGACATCGGGGAGGATGAAAAACTGTTTTTT.